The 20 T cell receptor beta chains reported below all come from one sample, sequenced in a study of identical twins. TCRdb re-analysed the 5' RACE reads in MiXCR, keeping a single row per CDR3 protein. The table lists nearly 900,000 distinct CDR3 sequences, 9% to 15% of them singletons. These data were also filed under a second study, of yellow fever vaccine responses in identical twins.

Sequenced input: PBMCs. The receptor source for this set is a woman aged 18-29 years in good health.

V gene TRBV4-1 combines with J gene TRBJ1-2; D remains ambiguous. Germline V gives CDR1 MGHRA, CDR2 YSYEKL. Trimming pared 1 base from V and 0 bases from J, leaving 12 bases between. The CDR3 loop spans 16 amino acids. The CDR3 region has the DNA TGCGCCAGCAGCCAAGGGGTCAGCTCATCTAACTATGGCTACACCTTC. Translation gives CASSQGVSSSNYGYTF.

Written as DNA, the CDR3 is TGCAGCGCTACCTGGGCAGGGGTCGCGGTTTCGCAGTATTTT. Translation gives CSATWAGVAVSQYF. The chain carries TRBV29-1 and TRBJ2-3; a possible D gene is TRBD1 (6 bases). This CDR3 comprises 14 residues. In germline, CDR1 is SQVTM, CDR2 ANQGSEA. Trimming cost V 7 bases and J 10 bases, with 24 bases left between them.

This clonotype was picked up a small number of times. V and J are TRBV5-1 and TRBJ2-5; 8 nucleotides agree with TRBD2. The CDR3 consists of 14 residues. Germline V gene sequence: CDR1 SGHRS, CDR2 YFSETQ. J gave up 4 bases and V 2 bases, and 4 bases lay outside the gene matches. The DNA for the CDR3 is TGCGCCAGCAGCTTCGGTGGACTAGCAGAGACCCAGTACTTC. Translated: CASSFGGLAETQYF. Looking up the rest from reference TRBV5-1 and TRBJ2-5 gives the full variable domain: KAGVTQTPRYLIKTRGQQVTLSCSPISGHRSVSWYQQTPGQGLQFLFEYFSETQRNKGNFPGRFSGRQFSNSRSEMNVSTLELGDSALYLCASSFGGLAETQYFGPGTRLLVL.

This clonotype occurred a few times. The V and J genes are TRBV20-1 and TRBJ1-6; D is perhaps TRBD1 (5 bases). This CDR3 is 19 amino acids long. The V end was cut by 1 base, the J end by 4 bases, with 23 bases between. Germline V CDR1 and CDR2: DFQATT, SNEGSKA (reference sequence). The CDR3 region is CSARALGGIAGGYNSPLHF. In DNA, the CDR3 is TGCAGTGCTAGAGCCCTCGGGGGGATTGCGGGAGGGTATAATTCACCCCTCCACTTT.

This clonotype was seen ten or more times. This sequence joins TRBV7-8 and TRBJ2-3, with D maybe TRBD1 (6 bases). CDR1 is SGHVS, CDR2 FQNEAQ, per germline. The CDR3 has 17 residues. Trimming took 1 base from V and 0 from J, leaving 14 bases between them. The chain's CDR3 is CASSLVGPTGSTDTQYF. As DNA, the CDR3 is TGTGCCAGCAGCTTAGTTGGTCCCACAGGGAGCACAGATACGCAGTATTTT.

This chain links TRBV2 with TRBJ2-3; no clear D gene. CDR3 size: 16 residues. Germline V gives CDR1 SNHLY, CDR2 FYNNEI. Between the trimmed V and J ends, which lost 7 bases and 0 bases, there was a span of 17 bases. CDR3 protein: CASNLDSIPSTDTQYF. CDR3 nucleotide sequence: TGTGCCAGCAATCTCGATTCAATCCCTAGCACAGATACGCAGTATTTT.

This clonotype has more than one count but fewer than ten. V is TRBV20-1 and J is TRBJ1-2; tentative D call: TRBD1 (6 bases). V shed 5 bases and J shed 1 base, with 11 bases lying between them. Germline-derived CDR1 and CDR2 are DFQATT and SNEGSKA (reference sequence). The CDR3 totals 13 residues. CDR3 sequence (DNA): TGCAGTGCTGCTCCAGGGGTTAACTATGGCTACACCTTC. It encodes CSAAPGVNYGYTF.

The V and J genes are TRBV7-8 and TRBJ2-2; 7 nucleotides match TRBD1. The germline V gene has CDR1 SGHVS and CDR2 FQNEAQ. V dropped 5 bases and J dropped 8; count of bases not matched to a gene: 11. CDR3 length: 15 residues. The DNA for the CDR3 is TGTGCCAGCAGCGGACAGGTTCGGATGCGAGGGGAGCTGTTTTTT. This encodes CASSGQVRMRGELFF.

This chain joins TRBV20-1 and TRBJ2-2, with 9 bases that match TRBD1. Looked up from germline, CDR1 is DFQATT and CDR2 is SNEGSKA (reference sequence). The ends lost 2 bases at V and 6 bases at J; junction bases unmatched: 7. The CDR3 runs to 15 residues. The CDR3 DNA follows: TGCAGTGCTAGACCCGGGACAGGGAATCCCGGGGAGCTGTTTTTT. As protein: CSARPGTGNPGELFF.

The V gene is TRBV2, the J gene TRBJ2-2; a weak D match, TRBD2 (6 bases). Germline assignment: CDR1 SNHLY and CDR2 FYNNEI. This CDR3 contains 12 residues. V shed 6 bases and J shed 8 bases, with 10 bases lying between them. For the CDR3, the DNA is TGTGCCAGCAGATGGCGGGGAGGGGAGCTGTTTTTT. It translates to CASRWRGGELFF.

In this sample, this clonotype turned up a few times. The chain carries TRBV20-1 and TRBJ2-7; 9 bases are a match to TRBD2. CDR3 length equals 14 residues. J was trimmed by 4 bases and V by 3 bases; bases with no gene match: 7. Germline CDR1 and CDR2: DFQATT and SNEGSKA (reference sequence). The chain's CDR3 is CSARGGGALYEQYV. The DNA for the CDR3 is TGCAGTGCTAGGGGCGGGGGGGCGTTGTACGAGCAGTACGTC.

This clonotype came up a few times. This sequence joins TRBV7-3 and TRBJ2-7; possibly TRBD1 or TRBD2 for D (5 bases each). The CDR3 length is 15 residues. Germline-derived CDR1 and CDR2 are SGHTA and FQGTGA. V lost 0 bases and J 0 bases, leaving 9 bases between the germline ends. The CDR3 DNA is TGTGCCAGCAGCTTAACGGGGGTTGCCTCCTACGAGCAGTACTTC. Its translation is CASSLTGVASYEQYF.

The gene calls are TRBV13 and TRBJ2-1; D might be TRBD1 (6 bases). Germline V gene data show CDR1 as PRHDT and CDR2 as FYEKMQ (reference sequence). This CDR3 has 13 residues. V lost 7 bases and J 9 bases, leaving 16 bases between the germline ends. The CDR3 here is CASTRGTGSEQFF. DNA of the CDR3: TGTGCCAGCACTAGGGGCACAGGGTCTGAGCAGTTCTTC.

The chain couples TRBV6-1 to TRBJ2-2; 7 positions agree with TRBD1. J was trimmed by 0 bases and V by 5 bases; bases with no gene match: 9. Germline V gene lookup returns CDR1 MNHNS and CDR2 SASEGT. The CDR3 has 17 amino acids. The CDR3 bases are TGTGCCAGCAGTCCGACACGGACAGGAACGAACACCGGGGAGCTGTTTTTT. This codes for CASSPTRTGTNTGELFF.

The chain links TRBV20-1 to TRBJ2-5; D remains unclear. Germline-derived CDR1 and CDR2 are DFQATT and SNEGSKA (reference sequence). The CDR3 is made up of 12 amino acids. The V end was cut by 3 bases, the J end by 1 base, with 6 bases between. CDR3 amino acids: CSASKVQETQYF. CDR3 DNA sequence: TGCAGTGCTAGTAAGGTCCAAGAGACCCAGTACTTC.

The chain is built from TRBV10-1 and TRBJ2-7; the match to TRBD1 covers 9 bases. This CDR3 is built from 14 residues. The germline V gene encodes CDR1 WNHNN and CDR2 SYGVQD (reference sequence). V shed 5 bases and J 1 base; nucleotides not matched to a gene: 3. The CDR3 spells CASSPDRGSYEQYV. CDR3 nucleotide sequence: TGCGCCAGCAGTCCCGACAGGGGGTCCTACGAGCAGTACGTC.

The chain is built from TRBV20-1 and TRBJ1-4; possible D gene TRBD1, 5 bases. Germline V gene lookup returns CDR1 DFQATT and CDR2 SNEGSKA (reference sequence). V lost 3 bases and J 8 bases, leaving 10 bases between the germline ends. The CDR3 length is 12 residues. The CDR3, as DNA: TGCAGTGCTAGCTGGGGGGACGAAAAACTGTTTTTT. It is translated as CSASWGDEKLFF.

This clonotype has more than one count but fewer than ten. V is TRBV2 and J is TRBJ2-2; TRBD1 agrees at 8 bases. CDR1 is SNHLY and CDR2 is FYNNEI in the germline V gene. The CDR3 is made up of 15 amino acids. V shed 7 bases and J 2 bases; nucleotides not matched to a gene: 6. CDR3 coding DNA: TGTGCCAGCAAGAAGACAGGGGTCAACACCGGGGAGCTGTTTTTT. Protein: CASKKTGVNTGELFF.

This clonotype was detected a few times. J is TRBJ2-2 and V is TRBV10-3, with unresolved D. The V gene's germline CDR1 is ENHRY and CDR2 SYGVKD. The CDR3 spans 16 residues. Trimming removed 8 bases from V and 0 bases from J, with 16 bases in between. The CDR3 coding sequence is TGTGCCATCCGAATTCAGGACGGTGCGAACACCGGGGAGCTGTTTTTT. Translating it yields CAIRIQDGANTGELFF.

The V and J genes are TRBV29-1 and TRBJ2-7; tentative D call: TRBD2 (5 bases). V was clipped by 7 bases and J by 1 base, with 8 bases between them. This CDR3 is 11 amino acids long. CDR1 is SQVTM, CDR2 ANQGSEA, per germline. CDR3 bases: TGCAGCGCCGGGGTTTCCTACGAGCAGTACTTC. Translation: CSAGVSYEQYF.